The clone carrying this TCR beta chain turned up a few times. Its cognate antigen is unknown. The beta constant-region primer was an equimolar mix of two oligonucleotides covering TRBC1 and TRBC2. Four rounds of PCR amplified the ligated cDNA using nested alpha and beta constant-region primers plus SP2. TCRdb used MiXCR to reprocess the UMI-ligation and nested PCR reads, holding one entry per CDR3 protein. Among tens of thousands of distinct CDR3 sequences listed, about 8.2% were seen once. Germline assignment: CDR1 SGHVS and CDR2 FNYEAQ. V lost 1 base to trimming and J lost 2 bases; unmatched junction nucleotides: 10. This CDR3 spans 18 amino acids. This entry belongs to a study of naive and memory T cell subsets. After the first PCR, alpha and beta chain libraries were processed separately. Study conclusions and caveats: Gini index rose across naive, CM, EM and EMRA in CD4 and CD8.

The J gene is TRBJ2-1, the V gene TRBV7-6; 8 bases are shared with TRBD2. Material: naive CD8+ T cells from blood. This TCR was sampled from a human donor in good health. CDR3 in DNA: TGTGCCAGCAGCTTAGAAATGGGCGGGAGGACTACCTACAATGAGCAGTTCTTC. It encodes CASSLEMGGRTTYNEQFF.